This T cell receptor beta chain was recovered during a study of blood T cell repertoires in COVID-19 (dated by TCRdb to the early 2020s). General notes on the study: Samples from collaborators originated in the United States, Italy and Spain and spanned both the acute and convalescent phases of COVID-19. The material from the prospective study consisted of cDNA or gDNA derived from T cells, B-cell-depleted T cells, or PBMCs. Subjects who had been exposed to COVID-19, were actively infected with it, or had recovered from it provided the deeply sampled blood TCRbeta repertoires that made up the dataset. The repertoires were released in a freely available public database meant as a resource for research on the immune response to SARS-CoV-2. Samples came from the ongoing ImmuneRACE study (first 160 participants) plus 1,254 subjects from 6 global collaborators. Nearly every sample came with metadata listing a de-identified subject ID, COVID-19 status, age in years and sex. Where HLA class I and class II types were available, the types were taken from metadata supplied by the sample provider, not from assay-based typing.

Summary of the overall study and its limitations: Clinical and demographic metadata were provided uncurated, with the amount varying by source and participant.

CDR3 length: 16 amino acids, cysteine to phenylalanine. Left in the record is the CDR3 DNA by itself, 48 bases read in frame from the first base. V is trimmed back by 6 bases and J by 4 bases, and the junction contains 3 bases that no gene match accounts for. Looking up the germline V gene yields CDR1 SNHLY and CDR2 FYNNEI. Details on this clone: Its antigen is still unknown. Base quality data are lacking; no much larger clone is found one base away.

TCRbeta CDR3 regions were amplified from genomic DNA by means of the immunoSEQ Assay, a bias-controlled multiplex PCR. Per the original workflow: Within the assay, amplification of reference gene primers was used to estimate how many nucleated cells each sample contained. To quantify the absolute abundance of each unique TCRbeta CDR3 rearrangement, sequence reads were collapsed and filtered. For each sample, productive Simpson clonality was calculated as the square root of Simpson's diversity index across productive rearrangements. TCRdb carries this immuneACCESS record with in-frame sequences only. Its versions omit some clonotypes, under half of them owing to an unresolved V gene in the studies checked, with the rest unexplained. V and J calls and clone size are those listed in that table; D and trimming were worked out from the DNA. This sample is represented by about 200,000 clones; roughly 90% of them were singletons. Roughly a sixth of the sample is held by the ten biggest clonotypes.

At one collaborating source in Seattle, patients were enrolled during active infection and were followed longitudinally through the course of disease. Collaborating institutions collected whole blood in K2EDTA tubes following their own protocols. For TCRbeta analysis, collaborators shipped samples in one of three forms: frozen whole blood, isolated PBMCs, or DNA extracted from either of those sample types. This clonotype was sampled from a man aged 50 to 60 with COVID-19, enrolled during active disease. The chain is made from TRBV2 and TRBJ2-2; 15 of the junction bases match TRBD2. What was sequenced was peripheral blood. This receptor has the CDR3 CASRGLAGGGTGELFF. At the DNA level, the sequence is TGTGCCAGCAGGGGACTAGCGGGGGGCGGCACCGGGGAGCTGTTTTTT.